This T cell receptor (beta chain) comes out of a study of patients and donors after allogeneic stem cell transplantation. TCRdb redid the calling of the RT-PCR reads with MiXCR, one entry per CDR3 protein. The table lists 920,000 or so distinct CDR3 sequences, 15% to 20% of them singletons. The specimen sequenced was blood, either unsorted or a sorted T cell fraction (not recorded which). The source is a human donor who was either an allogeneic HSCT recipient or a stem cell or donor lymphocyte infusion donor (not recorded which). It is not recorded whose cells these are; they may come from a transplant donor.

CDR3 coding DNA: TGCGCCAGCAGCTTTGCCAGCGCTGACACCGGGGAGCTGTTTTTT. It translates to CASSFASADTGELFF. This sequence joins TRBV5-1 and TRBJ2-2, with unresolved D. The CDR3 is 15 residues long. Germline V CDR1 and CDR2: SGHRS, YFSETQ. V lost 2 bases to trimming and J lost 3 bases, with 11 bases between them.